These 17 T cell receptor beta chains originate from one sample sequenced in a study of memory CD4+ T cells and cytomegalovirus serostatus. Single viable CD3+CD4+CD8-CD45RO+ cells were sorted as the memory CD4+ T cells. Sequencing used immunoSEQ multiplex PCR; TCRdb keeps in-frame clones, though not all of them. The table records 60,000 to 70,000 clones, roughly three quarters of them present only once. The sequenced sample was memory CD4+ T cells from blood. The source is an adult in good health and CMV-seropositive.

The rearrangement uses TRBV7-3 and TRBJ2-2, with D possibly being TRBD1 (5 bases). V dropped 2 bases and J dropped 4 bases, with 11 bases sitting between them. The germline gives CDR1 SGHTA, CDR2 FQGTGA. This CDR3 has 15 amino acids. CDR3 bases: TGTGCCAGCAGCTTATCCAGGGTGGGCACCGGGGAGCTGTTTTTT. Protein sequence: CASSLSRVGTGELFF. Looking up the rest from reference TRBV7-3 and TRBJ2-2 gives the full variable domain: GAGVSQTPSNKVTEKGKYVELRCDPISGHTALYWYRQSLGQGPEFLIYFQGTGAADDSGLPNDRFFAVRPEGSVSTLKIQRTERGDSAVYLCASSLSRVGTGELFFGEGSRLTVL.

V is TRBV7-2 and J is TRBJ2-7, with TRBD2 matching 14 bases. With 5 bases clipped from V and 6 bases from J, the junction kept 9 bases outside the gene matches. The CDR3 runs 16 residues. Germline CDR1 is SGHTA and CDR2 is FQGNSA. In nucleotides, the CDR3 is TGTGCCAGCAGCCCCAGACTAGCGGGGGGGTCAACCGAGCAGTACTTC. Its protein is CASSPRLAGGSTEQYF.

The chain recombines TRBV27 with TRBJ2-6; D possibly matches TRBD1 or TRBD2 (5 bases each). Germline-derived CDR1 and CDR2 are MNHEY and SMNVEV (reference sequence). CDR3 length: 19 amino acids. V was trimmed by 6 bases and J by 0 bases, leaving 21 bases between them. The CDR3 here is CASRPGWDLYFSGANVLTF. DNA for the CDR3: TGTGCCAGCAGGCCCGGTTGGGACCTCTACTTCTCTGGGGCCAACGTCCTGACTTTC.

This rearrangement joins TRBV29-1 to TRBJ2-5; 7 bases match TRBD2. The CDR3 extends over 12 amino acids. The germline V gene encodes CDR1 SQVTM and CDR2 ANQGSEA. The V and J ends lost 7 bases and 5 bases, in that order; junction bases with no gene match: 7. The CDR3 loop is CSAERGLETQYF. DNA for the CDR3: TGCAGCGCCGAGCGGGGCCTCGAGACCCAGTACTTC.

J is TRBJ2-3 and V is TRBV29-1; unclear D gene. Germline loops: CDR1 SQVTM, CDR2 ANQGSEA. Trimming shortened V by 3 bases and J by 3 bases, and 19 bases separated the two germline ends. The CDR3 runs to 16 residues. DNA for the CDR3: TGCAGCGTTGATCTCACAGCCGTACTGGGGACAGATACGCAGTATTTT. It specifies CSVDLTAVLGTDTQYF.

This chain links TRBV7-2 with TRBJ2-3, with 8 nucleotides matching TRBD2. The CDR3 has 15 residues. The V and J ends lost 4 bases and 5 bases, in that order; junction bases with no gene match: 8. The germline gives CDR1 SGHTA, CDR2 FQGNSA. CDR3 protein: CASSSGSGSGDTQYF. The CDR3 DNA sequence: TGTGCCAGCAGCTCGGGGAGCGGGAGCGGAGATACGCAGTATTTT.

This clone has just a few counts. The V and J genes are TRBV15 and TRBJ1-2; D is uncertain. The germline V gene has CDR1 LNHNV and CDR2 YYDKDF (reference sequence). The CDR3 spans 15 residues. V lost 0 bases to trimming and J lost 5 bases, with 13 bases between them. CDR3 protein: CATSREVARGYGYTF. As DNA, the CDR3 is TGTGCCACCAGCAGAGAGGTCGCGCGAGGATATGGCTACACCTTC.

On this clone: The junction and the germline gene differ at one end; a read error may be behind it. V gene TRBV6-1 combines with J gene TRBJ1-5, with D maybe TRBD1 (5 bases). Per the germline V gene, CDR1 is MNHNS and CDR2 is SASEGT. This CDR3 comprises 12 residues. CDR3 DNA sequence: TGTGCCAGCAGGGAAGGGGTGATGGCCCAGCATTTT. As protein: CASREGVMAQHF.

This chain connects TRBV19 to TRBJ2-7; D tentatively reads TRBD1 or TRBD2 (5 bases each). CDR1 and CDR2 from the germline V gene are LNHDA and SQIVND (reference sequence). V was cut by 4 bases and J by 6 bases, with 13 bases left in between. This CDR3 is 13 amino acids long. The CDR3 DNA is TGTGCCAGTAGTACCCATGGGGGAAGCGAGCAGTACTTC. Protein product: CASSTHGGSEQYF.

V is TRBV27 and J is TRBJ2-7, with 9 bases lining up with TRBD1. V shed 3 bases and J 5 bases; nucleotides not matched to a gene: 5. This CDR3 spans 14 amino acids. CDR1 and CDR2 (germline): MNHEY, SMNVEV (reference sequence). The chain's CDR3 is CASSLDRGGHEQYF. The CDR3 bases are TGTGCCAGCAGTTTGGACAGGGGAGGCCACGAGCAGTACTTC.

The CDR3 here is CASSSLAGGAYEQYF. The CDR3, as DNA: TGTGCCAGCAGTTCCCTAGCGGGGGGTGCCTACGAGCAGTACTTC. This chain connects TRBV6-5 to TRBJ2-7, with TRBD2 matching 11 bases. Germline trimming cut 4 bases from V and 2 bases from J; bases unmatched to any gene: 4. CDR3 length: 15 residues. Germline assignment: CDR1 MNHEY and CDR2 SVGAGI.

The chain employs TRBV7-2 and TRBJ1-5; D possibly corresponds to TRBD1 (6 bases). The germline V gene has CDR1 SGHTA and CDR2 FQGNSA. Trimming stripped 4 bases from V and 5 bases from J, with 9 bases between. The CDR3 is 13 residues long. DNA of the CDR3: TGTGCCAGCAGCTCAGGGGCGGATCAGCCCCAGCATTTT. Residues: CASSSGADQPQHF.

The J gene is TRBJ1-4, the V gene TRBV28, with D unresolved. Germline assignment: CDR1 MDHEN and CDR2 SYDVKM. The CDR3 length is 17 residues. V was clipped by 2 bases and J by 8 bases, with 21 bases between them. The CDR3 loop reads CASSLAAINGRTEKLFF. The CDR3 coding sequence is TGTGCCAGCAGTTTAGCGGCCATCAACGGTAGGACGGAAAAACTGTTTTTT.

This clone was counted between two and nine times. This chain uses TRBV7-6 with TRBJ1-1; D gene unclear. The germline gives CDR1 SGHVS, CDR2 FNYEAQ. Trimming shortened V by 5 bases and J by 3 bases, and 16 bases separated the two germline ends. This CDR3 is built from 15 residues. The CDR3 DNA sequence: TGTGCCAGCAGCCCCTACGGGCGACTGGACACTGAAGCTTTCTTT. Its protein is CASSPYGRLDTEAFF. Together with reference TRBV7-6 and TRBJ1-1, the CDR3 gives the full variable domain: GAGVSQSPRYKVTKRGQDVALRCDPISGHVSLYWYRQALGQGPEFLTYFNYEAQQDKSGLPNDRFSAERPEGSISTLTIQRTEQRDSAMYRCASSPYGRLDTEAFFGQGTRLTVV.

Points on this clone: At one end, the junction sequence differs from germline, possibly due to a read error. The chain recombines TRBV7-7 with TRBJ2-1; perhaps TRBD2 as D (5 bases). The CDR3 covers 16 residues. CDR1 and CDR2 from the germline V gene are SSHAT and FNYEAQ (reference sequence). This CDR3 is CASSSESGSTGNEQFF. In DNA form, the CDR3 reads TGTGCTAGCAGCTCCGAGAGCGGCTCTACGGGGAATGAGCAGTTCTTC. Full variable domain (missing parts from reference TRBV7-7 and TRBJ2-1): GAGVSQSPRYKVTKRGQDVTLRCDPISSHATLYWYQQALGQGPEFLTYFNYEAQPDKSGLPSDRFSAERPEGSISTLTIQRTEQRDSAMYRCASSSESGSTGNEQFFGPGTRLTVL.

This clone was recorded once. This chain joins TRBV29-1 and TRBJ2-2; 8 bases fit TRBD1. This CDR3 region has 13 residues. Trimming at V came to 7 bases and at J to 4 bases, leaving 5 bases not matched to a gene. Germline CDR1 and CDR2: SQVTM and ANQGSEA. The CDR3 coding sequence is TGCAGCGCCCAGGGGGCGAGCACCGGGGAGCTGTTTTTT. Its translation is CSAQGASTGELFF.

V is TRBV29-1 and J is TRBJ1-1; 8 bases align to TRBD1. V was pared by 6 bases and J by 7 bases, with 10 bases of the junction left unmatched. The germline V gene encodes CDR1 SQVTM and CDR2 ANQGSEA. The CDR3 consists of 13 residues. In DNA form, the CDR3 reads TGCAGCGTGAAACAGACAGGGGCCAATGAAGCTTTCTTT. Translated, it gives CSVKQTGANEAFF.